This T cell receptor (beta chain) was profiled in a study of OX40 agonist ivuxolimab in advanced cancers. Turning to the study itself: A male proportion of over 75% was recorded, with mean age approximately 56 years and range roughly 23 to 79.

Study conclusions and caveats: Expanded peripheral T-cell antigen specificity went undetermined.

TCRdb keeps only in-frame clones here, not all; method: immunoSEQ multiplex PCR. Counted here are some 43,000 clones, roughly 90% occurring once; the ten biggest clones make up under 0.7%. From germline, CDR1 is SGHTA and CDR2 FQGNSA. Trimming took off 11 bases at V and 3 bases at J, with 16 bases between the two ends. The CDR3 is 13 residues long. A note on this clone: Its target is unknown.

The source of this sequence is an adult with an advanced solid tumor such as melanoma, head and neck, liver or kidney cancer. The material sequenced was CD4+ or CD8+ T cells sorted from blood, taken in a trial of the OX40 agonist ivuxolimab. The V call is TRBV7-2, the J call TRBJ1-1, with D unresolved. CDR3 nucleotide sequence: TGTGCCTCTCGCCGAGGTTGGGACACTGAAGCTTTCTTT. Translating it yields CASRRGWDTEAFF.